This T cell receptor (beta chain) was captured in a study of OX40 agonist ivuxolimab in advanced cancers. Across the study: Every 2 weeks, ivuxolimab was infused into the patients intravenously at between 0.01 and 10 mg/kg.

General observations from the study: Expanded clones belonging to CD8+ T cells outnumbered, on average, those of CD4+. Dose levels from 0.1 to 3.0 mg/kg saw CD4+ and CD8+ blood T cells expand clonally by week 6.

Note on this clone: The antigen remains undetermined.

Germline-derived CDR1 and CDR2 are MDHEN and SYDVKM. The CDR3 totals 16 residues. V lost 5 bases and J 9 bases, leaving 20 bases between the germline ends. The data were produced by immunoSEQ multiplex PCR, yet TCRdb's version contains in-frame clones alone and is incomplete. Here the sample spans 15,000 to 20,000 clones, 70% to 90% being singletons. This material consisted of CD4+ or CD8+ T cells sorted from blood, taken in a trial of the OX40 agonist ivuxolimab. The receptor was isolated from an adult with an advanced solid tumor such as melanoma, head and neck, liver or kidney cancer. This chain links TRBV28 with TRBJ1-6; D perhaps matches TRBD1 (5 bases). CDR3 residues: CASSPVRVGHSSPLHF. CDR3 bases: TGTGCCAGCAGTCCAGTTCGCGTGGGGCATAGTTCACCCCTCCACTTT.